The TCR beta chain described here comes from a study of identical twins. Study-wide findings and caveats: Partly confounded zero-insertion analyses could result from invariant MAIT and iNKT cells. While abundant cord blood beta clonotypes carried fewer insertions, memory repertoires showed no such pattern.

CDR1 is LNHNV, CDR2 YYDKDF, per germline (reference sequence). Between the trimmed V and J ends, which lost 1 base and 4 bases, there was a span of 7 bases. The CDR3 runs to 13 residues. Only healthy Caucasians were enrolled as donors. From the 5' RACE reads, TCRdb called clonotypes with MiXCR, one entry per CDR3 protein. The table lists about 200,000 distinct CDR3 sequences, roughly 10% of them singletons. This clonotype appeared many times. As yet, its antigen is unknown. The chain links TRBV15 to TRBJ2-5; D is perhaps TRBD1 or TRBD2 (5 bases each). Sequencing was performed on memory T cells sorted from blood. The origin of this receptor is a man aged 45 to 65 in good health. The CDR3 region is CATSRAGTETQYF. The CDR3 nucleotides read TGTGCCACCAGCAGAGCGGGGACAGAGACCCAGTACTTC. Looking up the rest from reference TRBV15 and TRBJ2-5 gives the full variable domain: DAMVIQNPRYQVTQFGKPVTLSCSQTLNHNVMYWYQQKSSQAPKLLFHYYDKDFNNEADTPDNFQSRRPNTSFCFLDIRSPGLGDTAMYLCATSRAGTETQYFGPGTRLLVL.